This entry concerns a single T cell receptor (beta chain). Its matching antigen is unknown. Sequencing was performed with immunoSEQ multiplex PCR; in TCRdb, only in-frame clones are kept and a portion is missing. The sample lists 90,000 to 140,000 clones; roughly 90% were seen once. This entry is derived from a study of T cell responses to AZD1222 COVID-19 vaccine. Study-level points and caveats: Spike-wide coverage was observed for vaccine-associated CD4 TCRs, with dominant responses at 160-218 and 743-854. Sampling captured repertoires only after the peak T cell response.

CDR3 size: 13 residues. Germline values: CDR1 SGHRS, CDR2 YFSETQ. V lost 0 bases to trimming and J lost 6 bases, with 10 bases between them. The sequenced sample was peripheral blood, obtained on day 0 of AZD1222 vaccination. This rearrangement joins TRBV5-1 to TRBJ2-7; D remains unclear. The receptor was derived from an adult in good health. The CDR3 region is CASSLGVGIEQYF. CDR3 DNA: TGCGCCAGCAGCTTGGGGGTAGGGATCGAGCAGTACTTC. Filled out from reference TRBV5-1 and TRBJ2-7, the complete variable domain reads KAGVTQTPRYLIKTRGQQVTLSCSPISGHRSVSWYQQTPGQGLQFLFEYFSETQRNKGNFPGRFSGRQFSNSRSEMNVSTLELGDSALYLCASSLGVGIEQYFGPGTRLTVT.